The table lists the clone carrying this T cell receptor (beta chain) with a count of one. A much larger clonotype is one base distant, so this may be a read error. The data derive from a study of CD8+CD57+ T cells in acquired aplastic anemia. TCR beta VDJ and CDR3 profiling used genomic DNA as template. TCRdb re-called the reads through MiXCR, storing one row per CDR3 protein. Of under 350,000 distinct CDR3 sequences in the sample, 50% to 70% are singletons; the top ten hold approximately 8%. The CDR3 contains 14 residues. The germline V gene encodes CDR1 SGHRS and CDR2 YFSETQ. V is TRBV5-1 and J is TRBJ1-1, with D tentatively TRBD1 (5 bases). The specimen was sorted CD4+, CD8+, or CD8+CD57+ T cells (not recorded which) from PBMCs. The receptor comes from a human donor with severe aplastic anemia or a healthy control (not recorded which). The CDR3 DNA reads as TGCGCCAGCAGCTTGGCGGGCAGGGAGACTGAAGCTCTCTTT. Amino acid sequence: CASSLAGRETEALF.